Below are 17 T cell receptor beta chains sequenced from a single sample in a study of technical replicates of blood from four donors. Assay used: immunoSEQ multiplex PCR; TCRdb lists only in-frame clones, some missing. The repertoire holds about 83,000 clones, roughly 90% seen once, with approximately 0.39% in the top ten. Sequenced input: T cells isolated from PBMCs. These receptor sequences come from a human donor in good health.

The CDR3 DNA follows: TGTGCCAGCAGTACCCGGTTATGGAATCAGCCCCAGCATTTT. Translated, it gives CASSTRLWNQPQHF. The chain combines TRBV28 with TRBJ1-5; the D is unclear. The CDR3 length is 14 residues. In germline, CDR1 is MDHEN, CDR2 SYDVKM. Trimming left V 5 bases short and J 4 bases short, with 12 bases between.

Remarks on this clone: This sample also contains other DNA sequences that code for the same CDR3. CDR3 amino acids: CASSSGLYNEQFF. DNA for the CDR3: TGTGCCAGCAGCTCAGGACTTTACAATGAGCAGTTCTTC. The rearrangement joins TRBV6-5 to TRBJ2-1; tentative D call: TRBD2 (5 bases). The V end was cut by 6 bases, the J end by 4 bases, with 10 bases between. Germline V gene data show CDR1 as MNHEY and CDR2 as SVGAGI. This CDR3 contains 13 residues.

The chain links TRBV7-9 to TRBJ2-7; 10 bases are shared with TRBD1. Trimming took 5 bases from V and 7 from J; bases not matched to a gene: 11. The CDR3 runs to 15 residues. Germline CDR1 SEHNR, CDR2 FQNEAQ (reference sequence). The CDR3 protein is CASSPYRTGGWEQYF. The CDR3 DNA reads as TGTGCCAGCAGCCCTTACCGGACAGGGGGGTGGGAGCAGTACTTC.

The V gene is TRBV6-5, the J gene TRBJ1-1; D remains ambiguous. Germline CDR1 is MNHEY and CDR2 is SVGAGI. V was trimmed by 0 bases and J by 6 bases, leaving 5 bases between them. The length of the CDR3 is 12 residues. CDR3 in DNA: TGTGCCAGCAGTTACTCGGGCTCTGAAGCTTTCTTT. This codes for CASSYSGSEAFF.

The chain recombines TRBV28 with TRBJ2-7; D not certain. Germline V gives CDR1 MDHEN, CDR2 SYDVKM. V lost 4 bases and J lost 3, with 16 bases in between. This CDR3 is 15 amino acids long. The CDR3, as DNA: TGTGCCAGCAGTTCCCGCGCGTCGGCAGGCTACGAGCAGTACTTC. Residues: CASSSRASAGYEQYF.

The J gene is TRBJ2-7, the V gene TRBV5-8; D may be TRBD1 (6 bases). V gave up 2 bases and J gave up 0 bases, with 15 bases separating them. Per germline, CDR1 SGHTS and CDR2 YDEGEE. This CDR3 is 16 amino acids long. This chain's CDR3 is CASSLRWTASSYEQYF. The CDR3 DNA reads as TGTGCCAGCAGCTTACGCTGGACAGCGAGCTCCTACGAGCAGTACTTC.

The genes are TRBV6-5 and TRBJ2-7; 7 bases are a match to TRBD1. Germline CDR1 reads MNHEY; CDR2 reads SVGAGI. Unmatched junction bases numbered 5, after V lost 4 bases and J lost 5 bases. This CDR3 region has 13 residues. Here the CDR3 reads CASSLNRGHEQYF. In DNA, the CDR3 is TGTGCCAGCAGTTTAAACAGGGGCCACGAGCAGTACTTC.

The CDR3 sequence: CASSVDGRELDEQYF. CDR3 DNA sequence: TGTGCCAGCAGCGTAGATGGGCGGGAGCTCGACGAGCAGTACTTC. The V gene is TRBV9, the J gene TRBJ2-7; the match to TRBD2 covers 7 bases. Germline values: CDR1 SGDLS, CDR2 YYNGEE. V lost 0 bases to trimming and J lost 5 bases; unmatched junction nucleotides: 8. This CDR3 spans 15 amino acids.

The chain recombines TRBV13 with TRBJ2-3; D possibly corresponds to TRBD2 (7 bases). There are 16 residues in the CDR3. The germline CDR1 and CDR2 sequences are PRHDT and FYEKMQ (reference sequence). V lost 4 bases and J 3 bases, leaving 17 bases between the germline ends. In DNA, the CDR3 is TGTGCCAGCAGCTCACCGGTGGGGAGGGGGACAGATACGCAGTATTTT. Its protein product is CASSSPVGRGTDTQYF.

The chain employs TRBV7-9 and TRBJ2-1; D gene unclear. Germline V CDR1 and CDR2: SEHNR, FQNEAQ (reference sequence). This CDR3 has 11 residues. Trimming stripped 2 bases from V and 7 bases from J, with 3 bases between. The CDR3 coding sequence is TGTGCCAGCAGCTTACCGAATGAGCAGTTCTTC. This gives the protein CASSLPNEQFF.

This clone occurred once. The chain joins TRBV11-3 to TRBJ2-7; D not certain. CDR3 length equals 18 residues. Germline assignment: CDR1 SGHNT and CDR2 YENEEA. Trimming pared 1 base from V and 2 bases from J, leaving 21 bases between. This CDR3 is CASSLGLGSREAPYEQYF. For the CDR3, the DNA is TGTGCCAGCAGCTTAGGATTGGGTTCACGAGAAGCGCCCTACGAGCAGTACTTC. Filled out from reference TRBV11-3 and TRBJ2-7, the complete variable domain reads EAGVVQSPRYKIIEKKQPVAFWCNPISGHNTLYWYLQNLGQGPELLIRYENEEAVDDSQLPKDRFSAERLKGVDSTLKIQPAELGDSAVYLCASSLGLGSREAPYEQYFGPGTRLTVT.

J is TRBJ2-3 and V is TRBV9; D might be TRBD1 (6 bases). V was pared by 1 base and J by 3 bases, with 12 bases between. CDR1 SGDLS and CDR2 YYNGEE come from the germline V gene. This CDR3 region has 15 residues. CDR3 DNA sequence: TGTGCCAGCAGCGTACAGGGGTTAGAGACAGATACGCAGTATTTT. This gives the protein CASSVQGLETDTQYF.

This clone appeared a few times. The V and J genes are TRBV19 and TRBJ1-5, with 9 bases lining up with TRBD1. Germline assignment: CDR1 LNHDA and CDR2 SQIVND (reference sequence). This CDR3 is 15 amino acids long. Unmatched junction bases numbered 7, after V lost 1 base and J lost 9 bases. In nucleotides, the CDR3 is TGTGCCAGTAGTATAGGTCGACAGGGGGATCCGCCCCAGCATTTT. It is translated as CASSIGRQGDPPQHF.

The CDR3 reads CASSGGSYGYTF. CDR3 coding DNA: TGTGCCAGCAGTGGCGGATCCTATGGCTACACCTTC. The J gene is TRBJ1-2, the V gene TRBV6-5; D gene uncertain. Germline values: CDR1 MNHEY, CDR2 SVGAGI. V was clipped by 5 bases and J by 4 bases, with 8 bases between them. There are 12 residues in the CDR3.

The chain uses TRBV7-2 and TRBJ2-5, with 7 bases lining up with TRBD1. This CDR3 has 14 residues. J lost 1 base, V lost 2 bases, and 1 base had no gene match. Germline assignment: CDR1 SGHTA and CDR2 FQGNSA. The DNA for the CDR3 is TGTGCCAGCAGCTTAAGGACAGGCCAAGAGACCCAGTACTTC. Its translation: CASSLRTGQETQYF.

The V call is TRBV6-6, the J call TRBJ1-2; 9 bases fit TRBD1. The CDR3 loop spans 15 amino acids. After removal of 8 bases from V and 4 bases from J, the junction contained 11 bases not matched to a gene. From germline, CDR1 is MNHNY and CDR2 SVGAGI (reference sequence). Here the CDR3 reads CASAEQGAVGYGYTF. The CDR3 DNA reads TGTGCCAGCGCGGAACAGGGGGCGGTCGGCTATGGCTACACCTTC.

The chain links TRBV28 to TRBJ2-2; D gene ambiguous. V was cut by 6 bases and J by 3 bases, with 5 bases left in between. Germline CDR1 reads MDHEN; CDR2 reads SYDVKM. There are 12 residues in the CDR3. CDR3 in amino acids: CASRFYTGELFF. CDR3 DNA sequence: TGTGCCAGCAGATTCTACACCGGGGAGCTGTTTTTT.